The 7 T cell receptor beta chains listed next were all sequenced from one sample in a study of blood T cell repertoires in COVID-19. Repertoires were generated with immunoSEQ multiplex PCR, while TCRdb's copy carries only in-frame clones and drops some. Here the sample spans about 120,000 clones, 88% being singletons. The specimen was peripheral blood. The receptors were gathered from an elderly woman with acute or convalescent COVID-19.

This chain connects TRBV10-3 to TRBJ1-1; 9 nucleotides match TRBD1. V was clipped by 3 bases and J by 3 bases; unmatched bases: 2. The CDR3 is 14 amino acids. The germline V gene has CDR1 ENHRY and CDR2 SYGVKD. CDR3 sequence: CAISDDRGDTEAFF. The CDR3 region has the DNA TGTGCCATCAGTGACGACAGGGGGGACACTGAAGCTTTCTTT.

This clone was counted once. The chain joins TRBV5-1 to TRBJ2-1; D ambiguous. Germline V gene data show CDR1 as SGHRS and CDR2 as YFSETQ. V lost 0 bases and J 0 bases, leaving 7 bases between the germline ends. The CDR3 spans 15 residues. The CDR3 DNA follows: TGCGCCAGCAGCTTGGGTTTCAACTCCTACAATGAGCAGTTCTTC. Protein sequence: CASSLGFNSYNEQFF.

This clone was picked up one time. The rearrangement joins TRBV6-5 to TRBJ2-7; 9 nucleotides agree with TRBD2. The length of the CDR3 is 15 residues. V lost 7 bases to trimming and J lost 7 bases; unmatched junction nucleotides: 14. The V gene's germline CDR1 is MNHEY and CDR2 SVGAGI. The CDR3 spells CASTRGGLAGAEQYF. The DNA for the CDR3 is TGTGCCAGCACTAGGGGGGGATTAGCGGGAGCTGAGCAGTACTTC.

The chain employs TRBV2 and TRBJ2-7; 8 nucleotides match TRBD2. CDR3 length: 17 amino acids. Unmatched junction bases numbered 13, after V lost 3 bases and J lost 3 bases. The germline gives CDR1 SNHLY, CDR2 FYNNEI. CDR3 loop: CASSDFLPRTSNYEQYF. In DNA, the CDR3 is TGTGCCAGCAGTGATTTTCTTCCGCGGACTAGCAACTACGAGCAGTACTTC. Filled out from reference TRBV2 and TRBJ2-7, the complete variable domain reads EPEVTQTPSHQVTQMGQEVILRCVPISNHLYFYWYRQILGQKVEFLVSFYNNEISEKSEIFDDQFSVERPDGSNFTLKIRSTKLEDSAMYFCASSDFLPRTSNYEQYFGPGTRLTVT.

In this sample, this clone turned up a few times. The chain has TRBV19 and TRBJ2-5, with D possibly being TRBD1 (6 bases). Germline V lookup: CDR1 LNHDA, CDR2 SQIVND (reference sequence). The CDR3 length is 13 residues. V lost 4 bases to trimming and J lost 5 bases, with 11 bases between them. The chain's CDR3 is CASSKTGLETQYF. The CDR3 DNA follows: TGTGCCAGTAGTAAGACAGGATTGGAGACCCAGTACTTC.

V and J are TRBV7-2 and TRBJ1-3, with a weak D call TRBD1 (5 bases). V shed 4 bases and J shed 1 base, with 14 bases lying between them. Germline values: CDR1 SGHTA, CDR2 FQGNSA. CDR3 length: 16 residues. The CDR3: CASSWTSQSSGNTIYF. CDR3 nucleotide sequence: TGTGCCAGCAGCTGGACAAGTCAGAGTTCTGGAAACACCATATATTTT.

The chain employs TRBV5-1 and TRBJ2-5; the D gene is possibly TRBD1 (6 bases). The V end was cut by 0 bases, the J end by 1 base, with 13 bases between. The V gene's germline CDR1 is SGHRS and CDR2 YFSETQ. The CDR3 spans 16 residues. This CDR3 reads CASSLGGPTPQETQYF. CDR3 sequence (DNA): TGCGCCAGCAGCTTGGGGGGGCCGACTCCCCAAGAGACCCAGTACTTC.